This is a list of T cell receptor beta chains from one sample in a study of shared clonotypes between healthy human individuals. Only in-frame clones appear in the TCRdb table, and some are missing; sequencing was by immunoSEQ multiplex PCR. This sample carries roughly 2.4 million clones, approximately 94% of them seen once, and the ten largest clones take 0.1% to 0.15%. Sequences were obtained from naive CD4+ T cells sorted from blood. These receptors all come from a man younger than 35 in good health. Both conserved end residues are part of each CDR3. Fields, in order: D gene, V gene, J gene, clone size, CDR3 DNA, CDR3 protein. The D gene is left open where the match is weak. Rows give clone size only sometimes, using once, few, many, or a class for an expanded clone.

>NA|TRBV4-3|TRBJ1-2|NA
TGCGCCAGCAGCCAAGACAGGGTGAATGGCTACACCTTC
CASSQDRVNGYTF
>NA|TRBV10-3|TRBJ1-2|NA
TGTGCCATCAGTGAGAGGGGATCGACCAACTATGGCTACACCTTC
CAISERGSTNYGYTF
>TRBD1|TRBV6-6|TRBJ2-1|NA
TGTGCCAGCAGTTACAACCGGGACAGGGTTTCCCCCCAGTTCTTC
CASSYNRDRVSPQFF
>NA|TRBV6-5|TRBJ1-6|once
TGTGCCAGCAGTCGAGGGGAATATAATTCACCCCTCCACTTT
CASSRGEYNSPLHF
>TRBD2|TRBV11-3|TRBJ2-3|NA
TGTGCCAGCAGCACGAACTTAGCGGGAAGCACAGATACGCAGTATTTT
CASSTNLAGSTDTQYF
>NA|TRBV4-1|TRBJ1-5|NA
TGCGCCAGCAGCCAAGAAGGGGGGCAAATAGGCAATCAGCCCCAGCATTTT
CASSQEGGQIGNQPQHF
>TRBD1|TRBV30|TRBJ1-6|NA
TGTGCCTGGAAACCGGGACAGGGGGCATTCAATTCACCCCTCCACTTT
CAWKPGQGAFNSPLHF
>TRBD1|TRBV10-2|TRBJ1-1|NA
TGCGCCAGCAAGCGAAGGACAGGGGCAGGGAACACTGAAGCTTTCTTT
CASKRRTGAGNTEAFF
>NA|TRBV6-1|TRBJ1-1|NA
TGTGCCAGCAGTGAACTACAGGGTGGAACTGAAGCTTTCTTT
CASSELQGGTEAFF
>NA|TRBV6-5|TRBJ1-2|NA
TGTGCCAGCAGGAGAGACAGGAGTAACTATGGCTACACCTTC
CASRRDRSNYGYTF
>NA|TRBV5-4|TRBJ1-2|NA
TGTGCCAGCAGCTTGGACAGGAGCTATGGCTACACCTTC
CASSLDRSYGYTF
>NA|TRBV7-2|TRBJ1-2|NA
TGTGCCAGCAGCTTATCGGAGGGAGGATTCGGCTATGGCTACACCTTC
CASSLSEGGFGYGYTF
>NA|TRBV4-1|TRBJ2-3|NA
TGCGCCAGCAGCTCCCAGGGAGGTTTCCCAGATACGCAGTATTTT
CASSSQGGFPDTQYF
>NA|TRBV29-1|TRBJ1-1|NA
TGCAGCGTTCAGGGACGGTTGAACACTGAAGCTTTCTTT
CSVQGRLNTEAFF
>NA|TRBV6-1|TRBJ1-1|NA
TGTGCCAGCAGTAACTTACAGGGTAGCACTGAAGCTTTCTTT
CASSNLQGSTEAFF
>NA|TRBV18|TRBJ2-1|NA
TGTGCCAGCTCACGGGACACGGGTACCTACAATGAGCAGTTCTTC
CASSRDTGTYNEQFF
>NA|TRBV6-1|TRBJ1-6|NA
TGTGCCAGCATAAGCAATAATTCACCCCTCCACTTT
CASISNNSPLHF
>NA|TRBV6-5|TRBJ1-1|NA
TGTGCCAGCAGTACCCGGCCGGGGCGGAACACTGAAGCTTTCTTT
CASSTRPGRNTEAFF
>NA|TRBV4-1|TRBJ1-2|NA
TGCGCCAGCAGCCAAGGACTGGGAATAGTAAGCTACACCTTC
CASSQGLGIVSYTF
>TRBD1|TRBV6-5|TRBJ1-4|NA
TGTGCCAGCAGTCTTCAGGGACAGACTTATGAAAAACTGTTTTTT
CASSLQGQTYEKLFF
>TRBD1|TRBV14|TRBJ1-1|NA
TGTGCCAGCAGCCAAGGAGACAGGGGATATCTCACTGAAGCTTTCTTT
CASSQGDRGYLTEAFF
>TRBD2|TRBV15|TRBJ2-5|NA
TGTGCCACCAGCAGAGATTTACTAGCGGGAGGCGGAGAGACCCAGTACTTC
CATSRDLLAGGGETQYF
>TRBD2|TRBV6-1|TRBJ2-5|NA
TGTGCCAGCAGTTGGCGGGGGGACCCCCAAGAGACCCAGTACTTC
CASSWRGDPQETQYF
>NA|TRBV10-3|TRBJ2-7|NA
TGTGCCATCTCCGGCGGAGTGGGAGGAACCTTTTACGAGCAGTACTTC
CAISGGVGGTFYEQYF
>NA|TRBV15|TRBJ2-7|NA
TGTGCCACCAGCAGAGATCCCACCTACGAGCAGTACTTC
CATSRDPTYEQYF
>TRBD1|TRBV5-6|TRBJ2-3|NA
TGTGCCAGCAGCGGGAGTCAGGGGGCAGATACGCAGTATTTT
CASSGSQGADTQYF
>TRBD1|TRBV10-3|TRBJ1-1|NA
TGTGCCATCAGCACGACAGGGTTGAATTCTGAAGCTTTCTTT
CAISTTGLNSEAFF
>NA|TRBV30|TRBJ2-3|NA
TGTGCCTGGAGTGTACTATCCGTACAATACACAGATACGCAGTATTTT
CAWSVLSVQYTDTQYF
>TRBD1|TRBV5-1|TRBJ1-1|NA
TGCGCCAGCAGCTCAGGGACAGGGAACACTGAAGCTTTCTTT
CASSSGTGNTEAFF
>TRBD1|TRBV4-1|TRBJ1-3|NA
TGCGCCAGCAGTCGGCCTGGACAGGGCGGAAACACCATATATTTT
CASSRPGQGGNTIYF
>NA|TRBV11-3|TRBJ2-1|NA
TGTGCCAGCAGCTTACAGCGGAGGGACTACAATGAGCAGTTCTTC
CASSLQRRDYNEQFF
>TRBD1|TRBV5-1|TRBJ1-6|NA
TGCGCCAGCAGCCCGTCCGGGACAGAGTCACCCCTCCACTTT
CASSPSGTESPLHF
>TRBD1|TRBV7-9|TRBJ2-7|NA
TGTGCCAGCAGCTTATGGTGGGACAGAGCCTACGAGCAGTACTTC
CASSLWWDRAYEQYF
>NA|TRBV5-4|TRBJ2-5|NA
TGTGCCAGCAGCCAAGTTGTCCAAGAGACCCAGTACTTC
CASSQVVQETQYF
>NA|TRBV4-3|TRBJ1-1|NA
TGCGCCAGCAGCCTACGACGGTTGAACACTGAAGCTTTCTTT
CASSLRRLNTEAFF
>TRBD1|TRBV6-5|TRBJ1-5|NA
TGTGCCAGCAGCCGAGGGGACAGCTCGAATCAGCCCCAGCATTTT
CASSRGDSSNQPQHF